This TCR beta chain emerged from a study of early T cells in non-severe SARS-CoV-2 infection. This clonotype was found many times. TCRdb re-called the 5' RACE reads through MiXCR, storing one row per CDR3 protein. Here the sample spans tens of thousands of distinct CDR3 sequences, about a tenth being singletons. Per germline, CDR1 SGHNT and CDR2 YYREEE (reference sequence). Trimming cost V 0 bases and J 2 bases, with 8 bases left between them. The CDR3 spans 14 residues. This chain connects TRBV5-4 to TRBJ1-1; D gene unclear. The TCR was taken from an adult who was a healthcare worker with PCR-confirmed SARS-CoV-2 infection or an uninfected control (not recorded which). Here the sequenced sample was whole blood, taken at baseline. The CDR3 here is CASSLDTLNTEAFF. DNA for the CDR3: TGTGCCAGCAGCTTGGACACTTTAAACACTGAAGCTTTCTTT.